The 25 T cell receptor beta chains given below trace back to one sample, sequenced in a study of blood T cell repertoires in COVID-19. Repertoires were generated with immunoSEQ multiplex PCR, while TCRdb's copy carries only in-frame clones and drops some. The profile shows 45,000 to 55,000 clones, over 65% of them singletons. Sequencing was carried out using peripheral blood. The receptors stem from a human donor in a cohort sampled during active COVID-19.

The rearrangement links TRBV18 to TRBJ1-5, with 7 bases identical to TRBD1. The germline CDR1 and CDR2 sequences are KGHSH and LQKENI. After removal of 6 bases from V and 3 bases from J, the junction contained 11 bases not matched to a gene. The CDR3 consists of 16 residues. The CDR3 nucleotides read TGTGCCAGCTCTCTGGGACAGACAGTGAACAATCAGCCCCAGCATTTT. Translated, it gives CASSLGQTVNNQPQHF. The full variable domain, its missing parts supplied by reference TRBV18 and TRBJ1-5, is NAGVMQNPRHLVRRRGQEARLRCSPMKGHSHVYWYRQLPEEGLKFMVYLQKENIIDESGMPKERFSAEFPKEGPSILRIQQVVRGDSAAYFCASSLGQTVNNQPQHFGDGTRLSIL.

This clone was detected once. The gene calls are TRBV19 and TRBJ2-7, with a possible D match to TRBD1 (6 bases). The CDR3 is 12 residues long. The germline V gene encodes CDR1 LNHDA and CDR2 SQIVND (reference sequence). V lost 8 bases, J lost 3 bases, and 11 bases lay in between. The CDR3 loop is CASSDSYYEQYF. The DNA of the CDR3 is TGTGCCAGTTCGGACAGCTACTACGAGCAGTACTTC.

The chain recombines TRBV11-2 with TRBJ2-1, with 13 positions matching TRBD2. Trimming at V came to 8 bases and at J to 6 bases, leaving 4 bases not matched to a gene. This CDR3 is 14 amino acids long. CDR1 and CDR2 (germline): SGHAT, FQNNGV. The CDR3 DNA is TGTGCCAGCGCAGGGACTAGCGGGGTCAATGAGCAGTTCTTC. Translated: CASAGTSGVNEQFF.

The genes are TRBV19 and TRBJ1-2; a possible D gene is TRBD1 (6 bases). The CDR3 sequence is 11 residues long. Trimming removed 7 bases at V and 5 bases at J, with 8 bases between. Germline CDR1 reads LNHDA; CDR2 reads SQIVND (reference sequence). The CDR3 DNA sequence: TGTGCCAGTATCGGACAGTATGGCTACACCTTC. Amino acids: CASIGQYGYTF.

This chain uses TRBV6-5 with TRBJ1-1; TRBD1 agrees at 7 bases. Germline V gene sequence: CDR1 MNHEY, CDR2 SVGAGI. J lost 7 bases, V lost 7 bases, and 9 bases had no gene match. The CDR3 length is 13 residues. CDR3 region: CASKSRGRFEAFF. The CDR3 DNA reads TGTGCCAGCAAAAGTAGGGGGCGGTTTGAAGCTTTCTTT.

The V and J genes are TRBV27 and TRBJ2-3; 8 bases align to TRBD2. The CDR3 length is 15 residues. J gave up 1 base and V 5 bases, and 5 bases lay outside the gene matches. CDR1 is MNHEY and CDR2 is SMNVEV in the germline V gene (reference sequence). The DNA for the CDR3 is TGTGCCAGCAGTCCGGGGGGGGGCGGCACAGATACGCAGTATTTT. Amino acids: CASSPGGGGTDTQYF.

V is TRBV4-2 and J is TRBJ1-1; D ambiguous. This CDR3 is 12 amino acids long. The V gene's germline CDR1 is LGHNA and CDR2 YNFKEQ. Trimming took off 0 bases at V and 13 bases at J, with 12 bases between the two ends. CDR3 bases: TGTGCCAGCAGCCAAGATCAGACCGGAGTTTTCTTT. Encoded protein: CASSQDQTGVFF.

The CDR3 region has the DNA TGTGCCAGCAGCTTAGTATCGGGGACAGCTAATGAAAAACTGTTTTTT. Its translation: CASSLVSGTANEKLFF. The gene calls are TRBV7-9 and TRBJ1-4; TRBD1 aligns across 7 bases. Losses at the gene ends were 1 base for V and 3 bases for J; bases not matched to a gene: 5. The CDR3 has 16 residues. Per germline, CDR1 SEHNR and CDR2 FQNEAQ (reference sequence).

This chain connects TRBV6-7 to TRBJ2-7, with 7 nucleotides matching TRBD1. TRBV6-7 is an ORF for which the function is uncertain. V was pared by 5 bases and J by 4 bases, with 8 bases of the junction left unmatched. CDR3 size: 14 residues. Here the CDR3 reads CASSPTGLGYEQYF. The CDR3 DNA sequence: TGTGCCAGCAGTCCGACAGGGTTGGGGTACGAGCAGTACTTC.

In this sample, this clone turned up once. The chain is built from TRBV24-1 and TRBJ2-1; a weak D match, TRBD2 (5 bases). CDR3 length: 17 residues. Trimming left V 4 bases short and J 8 bases short, with 23 bases between. Looked up from germline, CDR1 is KGHDR and CDR2 is SFDVKD. CDR3 coding DNA: TGTGCCACCAGTGAACATGGACGGGAAGGAGTCGTGGATGAGCAGTTCTTC. It encodes CATSEHGREGVVDEQFF.

This clone occurred a few times. This sequence joins TRBV13 and TRBJ1-4, with D possibly matching TRBD1 (6 bases). CDR1 and CDR2 (germline): PRHDT, FYEKMQ (reference sequence). CDR3 length: 13 amino acids. V lost 6 bases, J lost 4 bases, and 9 bases lay in between. CDR3 DNA: TGTGCCAGCAGTATCAGGGGTAATGAAAAACTGTTTTTT. This codes for CASSIRGNEKLFF.

CDR3 sequence: CASSLDRGSGEQYF. The DNA for the CDR3 is TGTGCCAGCAGCTTAGACAGGGGGTCGGGAGAGCAGTACTTC. V usage is TRBV11-2 and J usage is TRBJ2-7; 7 bases are shared with TRBD1. The CDR3 totals 14 residues. V was clipped by 0 bases and J by 7 bases; unmatched bases: 6. CDR1 SGHAT and CDR2 FQNNGV come from the germline V gene.

The chain carries TRBV5-4 and TRBJ2-3; 9 bases match TRBD1. Germline V lookup: CDR1 SGHNT, CDR2 YYREEE (reference sequence). V lost 4 bases to trimming and J lost 2 bases; unmatched junction nucleotides: 5. The CDR3 has 15 amino acids. For the CDR3, the DNA is TGTGCCAGCAGCCCGGGACAGGGCTCCACAGATACGCAGTATTTT. This encodes CASSPGQGSTDTQYF.

J is TRBJ2-1 and V is TRBV6-2 or TRBV6-3; 8 nucleotides agree with TRBD1. The V gene's germline CDR1 is MNHEY and CDR2 SVGEGT. CDR3 length: 15 residues. V shed 6 bases and J 7 bases; nucleotides not matched to a gene: 11. This chain's CDR3 is CASSSTRTGRNEQFF. The CDR3 bases are TGTGCCAGCAGCTCTACCCGGACAGGGCGAAATGAGCAGTTCTTC.

The rearrangement joins TRBV18 to TRBJ2-3; the match to TRBD2 covers 7 bases. The CDR3 has 15 residues. V lost 9 bases, J lost 0 bases, and 9 bases stayed unmatched. CDR1 and CDR2 (germline): KGHSH, LQKENI. CDR3 protein: CASSQAGISTDTQYF. DNA for the CDR3: TGTGCCAGTTCCCAAGCGGGGATCAGCACAGATACGCAGTATTTT.

This clone is medium-sized by share. This chain uses TRBV2 with TRBJ2-1; 8 nucleotides agree with TRBD2. This CDR3 contains 13 residues. Germline-derived CDR1 and CDR2 are SNHLY and FYNNEI. The chain's CDR3 is CTWTSPYYNEQFF. CDR3 in DNA: TGTACTTGGACTAGCCCGTACTACAATGAGCAGTTCTTC.

This rearrangement joins TRBV7-9 to TRBJ2-7; 7 bases are a match to TRBD1. The V gene end was trimmed by 5 bases and the J gene end by 3 bases; junction bases not matched to a gene: 13. CDR3 length: 16 residues. Germline V gives CDR1 SEHNR, CDR2 FQNEAQ (reference sequence). DNA of the CDR3: TGTGCCAGCAGCCCTCTGGTTGAGGGGGCTCACTACGAGCAGTACTTC. Translation: CASSPLVEGAHYEQYF.

The chain recombines TRBV27 with TRBJ1-5; D not resolved. The CDR3 has 13 amino acids. Germline V gene lookup returns CDR1 MNHEY and CDR2 SMNVEV (reference sequence). The V end lost 2 bases, the J end lost 5 bases, and 7 bases lay between the germline ends. The DNA of the CDR3 is TGTGCCAGCAGTTTAGAGCCTGATCAGCCCCAGCATTTT. Translating it yields CASSLEPDQPQHF.

The chain recombines TRBV6-6 with TRBJ1-5; 7 bases are a match to TRBD1. The V and J ends lost 5 bases and 7 bases, in that order; junction bases with no gene match: 11. Germline values: CDR1 MNHNY, CDR2 SVGAGI (reference sequence). This CDR3 is built from 15 residues. The CDR3 sequence: CASSHLQGRKQPQHF. DNA for the CDR3: TGTGCCAGCAGTCATTTACAGGGGAGGAAACAGCCCCAGCATTTT.

The chain uses TRBV9 and TRBJ2-2, with a possible D match to TRBD2 (5 bases). Germline V CDR1 and CDR2: SGDLS, YYNGEE. V lost 0 bases and J lost 5, with 11 bases in between. CDR3 length: 15 residues. The DNA for the CDR3 is TGTGCCAGCAGCGTAGAACAGTCGGGGACCGGGGAGCTGTTTTTT. It is translated as CASSVEQSGTGELFF.

This chain connects TRBV11-3 to TRBJ2-2, with TRBD1 matching over 12 bases. The trim removed 1 base at V and 6 bases at J, leaving 6 bases unmatched. Germline CDR1 is SGHNT and CDR2 is YENEEA. This CDR3 has 17 residues. The DNA of the CDR3 is TGTGCCAGCAGCTTAGGCCCGGGACAGGGGGCGTCCGGGGAGCTGTTTTTT. This encodes CASSLGPGQGASGELFF.

CDR3: CASSISRGRSYNEQFF. The CDR3 DNA reads as TGTGCCAGCAGCATCTCCAGGGGGCGATCCTACAATGAGCAGTTCTTC. The V and J genes are TRBV7-2 and TRBJ2-1; TRBD1 matches 8 bases. Germline-derived CDR1 and CDR2 are SGHTA and FQGNSA. J was trimmed by 1 base and V by 5 bases; bases with no gene match: 7. CDR3 length equals 16 residues.

In its sample, this clone was seen once. The CDR3 DNA is TGTGCCAGCAGTGAAGGTACGGGACAGGGGAGGGGGCAGTACTTC. It specifies CASSEGTGQGRGQYF. The chain has TRBV6-1 and TRBJ2-7; TRBD1 matches 10 bases. Germline loops: CDR1 MNHNS, CDR2 SASEGT. The CDR3 contains 15 residues. With 1 base clipped from V and 9 bases from J, the junction kept 9 bases outside the gene matches.

The chain carries TRBV19 and TRBJ1-1; D gene unclear. Per germline, CDR1 LNHDA and CDR2 SQIVND (reference sequence). The CDR3 is made up of 14 amino acids. The V end lost 3 bases, the J end lost 1 base, and 9 bases lay between the germline ends. The CDR3 is CASSIQEANTEAFF. The CDR3 nucleotides are TGTGCCAGTAGTATTCAGGAGGCGAACACTGAAGCTTTCTTT. Combining the CDR3 with reference TRBV19 and TRBJ1-1 gives the whole variable domain DGGITQSPKYLFRKEGQNVTLSCEQNLNHDAMYWYRQDPGQGLRLIYYSQIVNDFQKGDIAEGYSVSREKKESFPLTVTSAQKNPTAFYLCASSIQEANTEAFFGQGTRLTVV.

V is TRBV18 and J is TRBJ2-1, with D perhaps TRBD1 (5 bases). V dropped 2 bases and J dropped 3 bases, with 11 bases sitting between them. The CDR3 length is 15 residues. From germline, CDR1 is KGHSH and CDR2 LQKENI. As DNA, the CDR3 is TGTGCCAGCTCACCATGGACAATAGGCTACAATGAGCAGTTCTTC. Amino acids: CASSPWTIGYNEQFF.